These 26 T cell receptor beta chains were all obtained from the same sample, sequenced in a study of blood T cell repertoires in COVID-19. Clones were read by immunoSEQ multiplex PCR, and TCRdb kept only the in-frame ones, dropping some. The data show a few hundred thousand clones, with around 89% seen just once and around 1.6% held by the top ten. The sequenced sample consisted of peripheral blood. Receptors originate from a woman in her twenties or thirties with COVID-19, enrolled during active disease.

This chain connects TRBV11-2 to TRBJ2-3, with D uncertain. V was shortened by 5 bases and J by 6 bases, with 6 bases between the two germline ends. Germline V gene data show CDR1 as SGHAT and CDR2 as FQNNGV. The CDR3 length is 11 residues. CDR3 protein: CASSPQDTQYF. DNA for the CDR3: TGTGCCAGCAGCCCCCAGGATACGCAGTATTTT.

As DNA, the CDR3 is TGTGCCAGCAGTCATTCAGGGGGCTACGAGCAGTACTTC. Protein: CASSHSGGYEQYF. V gene TRBV5-6 combines with J gene TRBJ2-7; 7 bases fit TRBD1. Germline-derived CDR1 and CDR2 are SGHDT and YYEEEE. V shed 5 bases, J shed 3 bases, and the junction held 5 bases outside the gene matches. This CDR3 contains 13 residues.

The V gene is TRBV5-8, the J gene TRBJ2-1; D is perhaps TRBD2 (5 bases). V was shortened by 2 bases and J by 5 bases, with 11 bases between the two germline ends. CDR1 is SGHTS and CDR2 is YDEGEE in the germline V gene. The CDR3 is made up of 14 amino acids. CDR3 protein: CASSFGGPNNEQFF. As DNA, the CDR3 is TGTGCCAGCAGCTTTGGAGGCCCGAACAATGAGCAGTTCTTC.

The chain combines TRBV5-1 with TRBJ1-2; 9 bases fit TRBD1. The J segment lost 5 bases and the V segment lost 4 bases, leaving 6 bases of the junction unmatched. Germline CDR1 is SGHRS and CDR2 is YFSETQ. CDR3 length equals 14 residues. The CDR3 protein is CASSGGTGNYGYTF. CDR3 bases: TGCGCCAGCAGCGGTGGGACAGGGAATTATGGCTACACCTTC.

V usage is TRBV28 and J usage is TRBJ1-6; possibly TRBD1 for D (5 bases). Germline V CDR1 and CDR2: MDHEN, SYDVKM. The CDR3 loop spans 18 amino acids. With 2 bases removed from V and 0 bases from J, the gap between germline ends came to 14 bases. DNA of the CDR3: TGTGCCAGCAGTTTAAGGGGCAGGGCGAGCTCCTATAATTCACCCCTCCACTTT. Translated, it gives CASSLRGRASSYNSPLHF.

The chain carries TRBV6-5 and TRBJ1-5; D is possibly TRBD1 (5 bases). The CDR3 length is 14 residues. V lost 7 bases to trimming and J lost 4 bases, with 14 bases between them. The germline V gene encodes CDR1 MNHEY and CDR2 SVGAGI. The CDR3 sequence is CASTLTGVNQPQHF. The CDR3 region has the DNA TGTGCCAGCACCTTAACGGGGGTGAATCAGCCCCAGCATTTT.

CDR3 bases: TGTGCCAGTAGTATTGGACAGGGAAGACCTGAAGCTTTCTTT. Amino acid sequence: CASSIGQGRPEAFF. This chain connects TRBV19 to TRBJ1-1, with TRBD1 matching 8 bases. Germline CDR1 is LNHDA and CDR2 is SQIVND (reference sequence). CDR3 length: 14 residues. V lost 3 bases to trimming and J lost 6 bases; unmatched junction nucleotides: 6.

The chain couples TRBV30 to TRBJ1-1; D ambiguous. V shed 4 bases and J shed 1 base, with 16 bases lying between them. CDR1 GTSNPN and CDR2 SVGIG come from the germline V gene (reference sequence). This CDR3 has 15 residues. The CDR3 DNA reads TGTGCCTGGAAAAAGAGGGCAACGTCGAACACTGAAGCTTTCTTT. Its protein product is CAWKKRATSNTEAFF.

V usage is TRBV11-2 and J usage is TRBJ1-2; 11 nucleotides line up with TRBD1. Germline assignment: CDR1 SGHAT and CDR2 FQNNGV. V lost 11 bases to trimming and J lost 7 bases; unmatched junction nucleotides: 6. The CDR3 has 12 residues. Written as DNA, the CDR3 is TGTGCCTCGGGACAGGGGGTCTTTGGCTACACCTTC. Its translation: CASGQGVFGYTF.

J is TRBJ2-6 and V is TRBV4-1, with 8 bases aligning to TRBD2. Trimming cost V 4 bases and J 9 bases; bases outside gene matches: 11. CDR3 length: 16 residues. Germline lookup yields CDR1 MGHRA and CDR2 YSYEKL. CDR3 region: CASSPRGGVSVNVLTF. The CDR3 DNA is TGCGCCAGCAGCCCTCGGGGGGGTGTCTCGGTCAACGTCCTGACTTTC.

The rearrangement links TRBV10-3 to TRBJ1-2; no firm D call. This CDR3 has 14 amino acids. CDR1 and CDR2 (germline): ENHRY, SYGVKD. V dropped 1 base and J dropped 5 bases, with 11 bases sitting between them. CDR3 nucleotide sequence: TGTGCCATCAGTGAGTATACGGCTAGTTATGGCTACACCTTC. It translates to CAISEYTASYGYTF.

The V gene is TRBV4-2, the J gene TRBJ1-2, with TRBD1 matching over 7 bases. Germline assignment: CDR1 LGHNA and CDR2 YNFKEQ. The length of the CDR3 is 15 residues. Losses at the gene ends were 0 bases for V and 4 bases for J; bases not matched to a gene: 5. The CDR3 nucleotides read TGTGCCAGCAGCCAAGAAGACAGGGCCGGCTATGGCTACACCTTC. Translation: CASSQEDRAGYGYTF.

The genes are TRBV11-2 and TRBJ1-3; no clear D gene. The length of the CDR3 is 12 residues. In germline, CDR1 is SGHAT, CDR2 FQNNGV. V shed 3 bases and J shed 8 bases, with 8 bases lying between them. The CDR3 loop is CASSFGRDTIYF. The CDR3 coding sequence is TGTGCCAGCAGCTTTGGCCGGGACACCATATATTTT.

This chain links TRBV19 with TRBJ2-5; TRBD1 aligns across 8 bases. The CDR3 is 15 amino acids. Trimming cost V 5 bases and J 3 bases; bases outside gene matches: 8. Germline assignment: CDR1 LNHDA and CDR2 SQIVND (reference sequence). The CDR3 DNA sequence: TGTGCCAGTAGTCTGGGACAGGCGTTAAAAGAGACCCAGTACTTC. Protein: CASSLGQALKETQYF.

This clone has only a few counts. The chain links TRBV28 to TRBJ1-2; perhaps TRBD1 as D (5 bases). The CDR3 has 13 residues. Germline-derived CDR1 and CDR2 are MDHEN and SYDVKM. The germline V and J ends were trimmed by 8 bases and 3 bases, with 13 bases remaining between them. CDR3 loop: CASGPRADYGYTF. In DNA, the CDR3 is TGTGCCAGCGGTCCCAGGGCTGACTATGGCTACACCTTC.

V is TRBV7-9 and J is TRBJ2-3; D possibly corresponds to TRBD1 (5 bases). Trimming took off 0 bases at V and 1 base at J, with 8 bases between the two ends. The length of the CDR3 is 15 residues. CDR1 is SEHNR, CDR2 FQNEAQ, per germline (reference sequence). In DNA, the CDR3 is TGTGCCAGCAGCTTAGCAGGGGAAGGCACAGATACGCAGTATTTT. This codes for CASSLAGEGTDTQYF.

The chain carries TRBV5-8 and TRBJ2-1; D is perhaps TRBD1 (5 bases). Germline CDR1 and CDR2: SGHTS and YDEGEE. Trimming removed 5 bases at V and 6 bases at J, with 15 bases between. CDR3 size: 14 residues. This CDR3 is CASRLTATVNEQFF. Written as DNA, the CDR3 is TGTGCCAGCAGGTTGACGGCGACAGTCAATGAGCAGTTCTTC.

The J gene is TRBJ1-1, the V gene TRBV6-5, with D possibly TRBD1 on 5 matching bases. Trimming removed 7 bases at V and 5 bases at J, with 17 bases between. The germline gives CDR1 MNHEY, CDR2 SVGAGI. The CDR3 has 14 amino acids. The CDR3 here is CASTEVGGRTEAFF. CDR3 DNA sequence: TGTGCCAGCACCGAAGTGGGGGGGAGGACTGAAGCTTTCTTT.

V gene TRBV18 combines with J gene TRBJ1-6; the D gene is possibly TRBD1 (5 bases). V lost 3 bases, J lost 8 bases, and 17 bases lay in between. Germline loops: CDR1 KGHSH, CDR2 LQKENI. The CDR3 is 16 amino acids. DNA of the CDR3: TGTGCCAGCTCACCCGAAAACTTCCCAGGGTATTCACCCCTCCACTTT. Translation: CASSPENFPGYSPLHF.

The genes are TRBV7-9 and TRBJ1-4; 11 nucleotides match TRBD1. Germline V gene sequence: CDR1 SEHNR, CDR2 FQNEAQ (reference sequence). The length of the CDR3 is 15 residues. The ends lost 5 bases at V and 7 bases at J; junction bases unmatched: 6. In DNA, the CDR3 is TGTGCCAGCAGCACGGGACAGGGGGGAGGTGAAAAACTGTTTTTT. Protein product: CASSTGQGGGEKLFF.

The chain carries TRBV6-5 and TRBJ2-5; 8 bases are a match to TRBD2. The germline CDR1 and CDR2 sequences are MNHEY and SVGAGI. CDR3 size: 15 residues. V gave up 2 bases and J gave up 7 bases; unmatched junction bases: 9. Here the CDR3 reads CASSYLGLAVGTQYF. The CDR3 DNA follows: TGTGCCAGCAGTTACCTAGGACTAGCCGTGGGGACCCAGTACTTC.

V gene TRBV9 combines with J gene TRBJ2-3, with a possible D match to TRBD1 (5 bases). V was trimmed by 0 bases and J by 4 bases, leaving 15 bases between them. The germline V gene has CDR1 SGDLS and CDR2 YYNGEE. The CDR3 runs to 16 residues. The CDR3 DNA reads TGTGCCAGCAGCGTAGCTAACCCAGGGTATGCAGATACGCAGTATTTT. Its protein is CASSVANPGYADTQYF.

V usage is TRBV3-1 (or the pseudogene TRBV3-2) and J usage is TRBJ2-2; D is undetermined. The length of the CDR3 is 15 residues. Germline-derived CDR1 and CDR2 are LGHDT and YNNKEL (reference sequence). V shed 1 base and J shed 6 bases, with 12 bases lying between them. This CDR3 reads CASSQASLSAGELFF. CDR3 in DNA: TGTGCCAGCAGCCAAGCTTCTCTCTCGGCCGGGGAGCTGTTTTTT.

Written as DNA, the CDR3 is TGTGCCAGCAGCTTAGGCCTCGCAGATGGCTACACCTTC. It is translated as CASSLGLADGYTF. The rearrangement links TRBV13 to TRBJ1-2; D ambiguous. The germline V and J ends were trimmed by 0 bases and 6 bases, with 8 bases remaining between them. CDR3 size: 13 residues. Germline CDR1 reads PRHDT; CDR2 reads FYEKMQ (reference sequence).

V gene TRBV3-1 (or the pseudogene TRBV3-2) combines with J gene TRBJ2-5; D is ambiguous. The V and J ends lost 0 bases and 2 bases respectively, with 10 bases between them. CDR3 length: 15 amino acids. Germline lookup yields CDR1 LGHDT and CDR2 YNNKEL (reference sequence). The CDR3 protein is CASSQDIRWQETQYF. The CDR3 DNA reads as TGTGCCAGCAGCCAAGATATCAGGTGGCAAGAGACCCAGTACTTC.

This clone was observed at least ten times. The rearrangement links TRBV2 to TRBJ1-2, with D possibly matching TRBD1 (5 bases). Germline assignment: CDR1 SNHLY and CDR2 FYNNEI. The germline V and J ends were trimmed by 3 bases and 8 bases, with 13 bases remaining between them. This CDR3 has 13 amino acids. The CDR3 bases are TGTGCCAGCAGTGATTGGGGTAGGGGCGGCTACACCTTC. Residues: CASSDWGRGGYTF.